This TCR beta chain was documented in a study of blood T cell repertoires in COVID-19. Background on the study: The study drew acute and convalescent COVID-19 samples from the United States, Italy and Spain. Nucleic acid was either cDNA or gDNA, and it came from T cells, B-cell-depleted T cells, or PBMCs.

Authors' analysis steps: It was from reference gene primer amplification that nucleated cell counts were estimated. Profiled with immunoSEQ multiplex PCR; TCRdb holds only in-frame clones, not every one. Clonal size and the V and J genes are those of that table, whereas D and trimming came from the DNA. Here the sample spans tens of thousands of clones, 85% to 90% being singletons. The V end was cut by 1 base, the J end by 8 bases, with 12 bases between. The CDR3 spans 13 residues. The germline CDR1 and CDR2 sequences are SGHNT and YYREEE (reference sequence). The chain links TRBV5-4 to TRBJ1-2; D is perhaps TRBD1 (6 bases). The sample consisted of peripheral blood. The receptor comes from a man in his 60s with acute or convalescent COVID-19. As DNA, the CDR3 is TGTGCCAGCAGCTTGACAGGGACAAAGGGCTACACCTTC. Residues: CASSLTGTKGYTF.